The T cell receptor beta chain described here comes from a study of blood T cell repertoires in COVID-19. Study context: Nucleic acid was either cDNA or gDNA, and it came from T cells, B-cell-depleted T cells, or PBMCs.

CDR3 length: 13 amino acids. Trimming stripped 8 bases from V and 5 bases from J, with 13 bases between. Germline V gene lookup returns CDR1 MNHEY and CDR2 SVGAGI. In the source study's methods: Estimation of nucleated cell counts was performed using reference gene primer amplification. Data came from immunoSEQ multiplex PCR; TCRdb stores just in-frame clones and leaves some out. Clonal size and the V and J genes are those of that table, whereas D and trimming came from the DNA. This repertoire shows some 180,000 clones, roughly 80% found once; its top ten account for under 15%. Participant age was roughly 18 to 90 years, and participants resided in approximately 24 US areas. Cohorts were determined from participant-reported clinical history.

This receptor was identified in a man between 60 and 75 years old who had been exposed to COVID-19. The sample taken for sequencing was PBMCs or T cells enriched from blood (not recorded which). This chain links TRBV6-5 with TRBJ1-5, with D unresolved. CDR3 residues: CASGSGADQPQHF. The CDR3 DNA reads as TGTGCCAGCGGCAGCGGAGCAGATCAGCCCCAGCATTTT.